The 6 T cell receptor beta chains in this list originate from one sample, sequenced in a study of blood T cells in healthy people across ages. Alongside a J-beta primer mix, a sample-barcoded 5' primer served in a second PCR lasting about 7 to 12 cycles. TCRdb reanalysed the 5' RACE reads using MiXCR and keeps one entry per CDR3 protein. The sample holds around 710,000 distinct CDR3 sequences; approximately 43% are singletons and the top ten take 20% to 25%. Material for sequencing was blood. The receptor set was obtained from a woman aged 55 to 70 in good health.

This rearrangement joins TRBV3-1 to TRBJ2-4; TRBD1 matches at 10 bases. The CDR3 extends over 17 amino acids. Germline values: CDR1 LGHDT, CDR2 YNNKEL (reference sequence). J lost 6 bases, V lost 0 bases, and 8 bases had no gene match. CDR3 region: CASSQDLTGQGLNIQYF. The DNA for the CDR3 is TGTGCCAGCAGCCAAGATCTAACGGGACAGGGGCTAAACATTCAGTACTTC.

The chain couples TRBV6-6 to TRBJ1-4; D gene uncertain. The germline CDR1 and CDR2 sequences are MNHNY and SVGAGI (reference sequence). V was pared by 2 bases and J by 4 bases, with 11 bases between. The CDR3 totals 15 residues. DNA of the CDR3: TGTGCCAGCAGTTACCTGAGTCTAGGTAATGAAAAACTGTTTTTT. Its protein is CASSYLSLGNEKLFF.

The CDR3 nucleotides read TGTGCCAGCTCACTTCAGGATGGCTACACCTTC. Protein product: CASSLQDGYTF. The gene calls are TRBV18 and TRBJ1-2; no definite D call. Germline loops: CDR1 KGHSH, CDR2 LQKENI. V shed 4 bases and J shed 6 bases, with 6 bases lying between them. The CDR3 length is 11 residues. The full variable domain, completed using reference TRBV18 and TRBJ1-2, is NAGVMQNPRHLVRRRGQEARLRCSPMKGHSHVYWYRQLPEEGLKFMVYLQKENIIDESGMPKERFSAEFPKEGPSILRIQQVVRGDSAAYFCASSLQDGYTFGSGTRLTVV.

This clonotype was detected ten times or more. The genes are TRBV9 and TRBJ2-1; D uncertain. The CDR3 loop spans 14 amino acids. V dropped 2 bases and J dropped 5 bases, with 11 bases sitting between them. The germline gives CDR1 SGDLS, CDR2 YYNGEE. The CDR3 DNA reads TGTGCCAGCAGCGTCGAGTGGAGTCACAATGAGCAGTTCTTC. Protein sequence: CASSVEWSHNEQFF. The variable domain in full, with the rest retrieved from reference TRBV9 and TRBJ2-1, is DSGVTQTPKHLITATGQRVTLRCSPRSGDLSVYWYQQSLDQGLQFLIQYYNGEERAKGNILERFSAQQFPDLHSELNLSSLELGDSALYFCASSVEWSHNEQFFGPGTRLTVL.

The table lists this clonotype with a few counts. V is TRBV29-1 and J is TRBJ1-2, with D uncertain. CDR3 length equals 13 residues. The V gene's germline CDR1 is SQVTM and CDR2 ANQGSEA. With 2 bases removed from V and 4 bases from J, the gap between germline ends came to 11 bases. As DNA, the CDR3 is TGCAGCGTTGAAAAAAAGCCCTCCTATGGCTACACCTTC. It is translated as CSVEKKPSYGYTF. Combining the CDR3 with reference TRBV29-1 and TRBJ1-2 gives the whole variable domain SAVISQKPSRDICQRGTSLTIQCQVDSQVTMMFWYRQQPGQSLTLIATANQGSEATYESGFVIDKFPISRPNLTFSTLTVSNMSPEDSSIYLCSVEKKPSYGYTFGSGTRLTVV.

This clonotype was seen a few times. The V and J genes are TRBV7-2 and TRBJ2-7, with D perhaps matching TRBD2 (6 bases). This CDR3 is 12 amino acids long. Trimming pared 6 bases from V and 5 bases from J, leaving 11 bases between. CDR1 is SGHTA, CDR2 FQGNSA, per germline. DNA for the CDR3: TGTGCCAGCAGACAGGACTACCACGAGCAGTACTTC. Encoded protein: CASRQDYHEQYF.